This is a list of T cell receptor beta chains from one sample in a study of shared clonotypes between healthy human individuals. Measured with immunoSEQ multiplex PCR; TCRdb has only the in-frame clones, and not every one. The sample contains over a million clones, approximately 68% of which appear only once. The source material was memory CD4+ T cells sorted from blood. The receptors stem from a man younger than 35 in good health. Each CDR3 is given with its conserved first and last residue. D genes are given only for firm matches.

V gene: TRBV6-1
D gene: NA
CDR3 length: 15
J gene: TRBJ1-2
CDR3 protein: CASSDKGSLDYGYTF

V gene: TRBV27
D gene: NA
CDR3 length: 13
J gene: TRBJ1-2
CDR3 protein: CAVAGVPFYGYTF

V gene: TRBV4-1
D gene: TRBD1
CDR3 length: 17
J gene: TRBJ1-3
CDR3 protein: CASSQEGQGSSGNTIYF

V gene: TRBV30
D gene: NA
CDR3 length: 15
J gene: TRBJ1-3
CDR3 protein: CAWTRAFGSGNTIYF

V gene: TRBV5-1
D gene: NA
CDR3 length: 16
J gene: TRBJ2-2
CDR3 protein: CASSLEWGGNTGELFF

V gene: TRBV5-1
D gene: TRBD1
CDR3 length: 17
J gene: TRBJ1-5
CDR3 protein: CASSIYPRQGDGQPQHF

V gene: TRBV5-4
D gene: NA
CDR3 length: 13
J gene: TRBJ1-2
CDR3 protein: CASSADNLYGYTF

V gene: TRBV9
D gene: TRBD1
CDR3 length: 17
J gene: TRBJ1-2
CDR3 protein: CASSEGPRTGGRGGYTF

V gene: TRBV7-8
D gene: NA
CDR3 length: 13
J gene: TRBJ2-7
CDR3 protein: CASSPDLNYEQYF

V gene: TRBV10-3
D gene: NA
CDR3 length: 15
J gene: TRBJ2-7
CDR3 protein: CAISAPTGTSYEQYF

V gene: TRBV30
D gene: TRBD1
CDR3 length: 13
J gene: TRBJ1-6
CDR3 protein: CAWEGQYNSPLHF

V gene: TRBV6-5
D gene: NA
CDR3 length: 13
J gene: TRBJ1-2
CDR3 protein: CASSPTTGYGYTF

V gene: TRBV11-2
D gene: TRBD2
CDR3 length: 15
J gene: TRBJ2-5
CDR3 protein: CASSPYSGGEETQYF

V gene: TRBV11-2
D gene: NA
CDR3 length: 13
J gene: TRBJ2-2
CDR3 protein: CASTLSTTGELFF

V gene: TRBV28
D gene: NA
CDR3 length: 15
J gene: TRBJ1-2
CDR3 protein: CASSFGAGTNYGYTF

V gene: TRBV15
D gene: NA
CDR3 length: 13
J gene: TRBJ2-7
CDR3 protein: CATSRDLQGEQYF

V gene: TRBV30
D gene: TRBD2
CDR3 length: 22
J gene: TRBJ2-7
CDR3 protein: CAWIPSFGPVVGTSGGIYEQYF

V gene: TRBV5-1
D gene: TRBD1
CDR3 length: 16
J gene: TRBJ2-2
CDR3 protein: CASSGRTGENTGELFF

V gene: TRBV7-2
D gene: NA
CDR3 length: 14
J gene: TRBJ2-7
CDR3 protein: CASSLGVGTYEQYF

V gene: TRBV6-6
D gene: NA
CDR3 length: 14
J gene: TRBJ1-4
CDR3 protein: CASRATGGSEKLFF

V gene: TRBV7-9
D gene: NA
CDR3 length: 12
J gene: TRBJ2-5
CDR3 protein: CASSFGRETQYF

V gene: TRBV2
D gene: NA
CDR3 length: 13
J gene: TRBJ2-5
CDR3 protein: CASNRGIGETQYF

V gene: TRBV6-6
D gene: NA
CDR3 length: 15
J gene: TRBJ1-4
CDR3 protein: CASSYMGSSNGKLFF

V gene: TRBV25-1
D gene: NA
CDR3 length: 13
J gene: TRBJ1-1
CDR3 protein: CASSALGGTEAFF

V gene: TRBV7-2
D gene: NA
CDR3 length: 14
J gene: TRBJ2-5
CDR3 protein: CASSPFRAEETQYF

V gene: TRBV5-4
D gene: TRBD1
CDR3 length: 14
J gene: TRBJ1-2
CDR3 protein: CASSRDRGSGGYTF

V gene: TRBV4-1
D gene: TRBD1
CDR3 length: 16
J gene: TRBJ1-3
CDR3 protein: CASSQSGTDSGNTIYF

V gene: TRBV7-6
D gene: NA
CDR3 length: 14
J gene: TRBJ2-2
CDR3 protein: CASSRRQTTGELFF

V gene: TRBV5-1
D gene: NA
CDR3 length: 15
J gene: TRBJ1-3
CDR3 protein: CASSLLSGIGNTIYF

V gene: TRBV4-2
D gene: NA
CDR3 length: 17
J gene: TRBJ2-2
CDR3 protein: CASSQVELAPDTGELFF

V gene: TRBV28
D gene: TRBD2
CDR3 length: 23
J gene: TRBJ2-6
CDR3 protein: CASSYAPGTDERGSNSGANVLTF

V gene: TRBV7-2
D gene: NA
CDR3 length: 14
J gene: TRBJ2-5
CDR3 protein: CASSPLGLQETQYF

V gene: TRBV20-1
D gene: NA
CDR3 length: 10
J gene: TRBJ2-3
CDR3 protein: CSAGMNTQYF

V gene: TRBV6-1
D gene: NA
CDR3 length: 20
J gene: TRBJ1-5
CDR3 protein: CASSDRGPYGQPSRNQPQHF

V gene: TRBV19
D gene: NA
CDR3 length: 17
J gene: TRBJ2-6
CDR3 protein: CASMRPYSSSGANVLTF

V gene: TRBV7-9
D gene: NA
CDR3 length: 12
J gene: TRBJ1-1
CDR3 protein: CASSLLTVEAFF

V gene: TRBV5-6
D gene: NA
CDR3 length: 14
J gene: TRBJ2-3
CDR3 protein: CASSLVGPGDTQYF

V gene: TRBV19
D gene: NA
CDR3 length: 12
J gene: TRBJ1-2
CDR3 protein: CASSISNYGYTF

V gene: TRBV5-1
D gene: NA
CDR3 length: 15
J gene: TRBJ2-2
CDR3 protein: CASSPPGGGDGELFF

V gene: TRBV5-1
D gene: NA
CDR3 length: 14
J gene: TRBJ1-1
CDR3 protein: CASSLEAVNTEAFF

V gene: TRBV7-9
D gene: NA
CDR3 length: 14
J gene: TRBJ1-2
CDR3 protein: CASSRAGVNYGYTF

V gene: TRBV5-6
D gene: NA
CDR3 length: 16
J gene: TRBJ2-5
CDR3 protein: CASSLDGAGGLGTQYF

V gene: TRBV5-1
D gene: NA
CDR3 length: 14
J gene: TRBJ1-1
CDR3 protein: CASSGGRLNTEAFF

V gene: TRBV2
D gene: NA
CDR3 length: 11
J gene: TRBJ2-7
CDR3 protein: CASSTGREQYF

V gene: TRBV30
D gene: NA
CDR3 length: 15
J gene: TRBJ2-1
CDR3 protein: CAWSGAGYSYNEQFF

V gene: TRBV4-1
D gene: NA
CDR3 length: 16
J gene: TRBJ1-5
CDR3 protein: CASSQDPGGINQPQHF

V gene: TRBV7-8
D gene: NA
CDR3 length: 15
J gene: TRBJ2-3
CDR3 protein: CASSVSSASTDTQYF

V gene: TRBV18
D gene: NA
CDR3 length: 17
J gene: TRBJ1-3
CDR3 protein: CASSPPGIGGPGNTIYF

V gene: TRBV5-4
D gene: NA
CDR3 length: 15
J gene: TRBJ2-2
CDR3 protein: CASRRMGWNTGELFF

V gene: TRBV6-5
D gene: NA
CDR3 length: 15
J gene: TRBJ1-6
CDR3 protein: CASSFGRGGESPLHF

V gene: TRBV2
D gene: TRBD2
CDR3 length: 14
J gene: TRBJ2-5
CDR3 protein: CASSETSGEETQYF